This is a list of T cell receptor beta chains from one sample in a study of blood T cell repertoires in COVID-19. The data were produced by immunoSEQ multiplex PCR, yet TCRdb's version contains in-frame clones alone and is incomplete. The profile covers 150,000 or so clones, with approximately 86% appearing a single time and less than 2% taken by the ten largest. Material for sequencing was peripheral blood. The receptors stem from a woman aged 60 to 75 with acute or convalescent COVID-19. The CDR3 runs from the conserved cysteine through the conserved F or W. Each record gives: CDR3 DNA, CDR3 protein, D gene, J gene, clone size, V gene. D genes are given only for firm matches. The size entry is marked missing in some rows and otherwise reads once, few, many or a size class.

CDR3 DNA: TGTGCCAGCAGGGACGACAGGGGGCTAAACACCATATATTTT
CDR3 protein: CASRDDRGLNTIYF
D gene: TRBD1
J gene: TRBJ1-3
clone size: .
V gene: TRBV6-5

CDR3 DNA: TGTGCCAGCAGCGTAGGTCGGGGGTTAGGTGGAAACACCATATATTTT
CDR3 protein: CASSVGRGLGGNTIYF
D gene: .
J gene: TRBJ1-3
clone size: .
V gene: TRBV9

CDR3 DNA: TGTGCCAGCAGCGTAGCAACCAGCGGGGGGCCCTACGAGCAGTACTTC
CDR3 protein: CASSVATSGGPYEQYF
D gene: TRBD2
J gene: TRBJ2-7
clone size: .
V gene: TRBV9

CDR3 DNA: TGCGCCAGCAGCTCACAGGGGGAGGCATACGAGCAGTACTTC
CDR3 protein: CASSSQGEAYEQYF
D gene: TRBD1
J gene: TRBJ2-7
clone size: .
V gene: TRBV5-1

CDR3 DNA: TGTGCCAGCAGCCTACAGGGGATCTATGGCTACACCTTC
CDR3 protein: CASSLQGIYGYTF
D gene: TRBD1
J gene: TRBJ1-2
clone size: .
V gene: TRBV7-9

CDR3 DNA: TGCGCCAGCAGCCTTGGGACATTCGCTGGGGCCAACGTCCTGACTTTC
CDR3 protein: CASSLGTFAGANVLTF
D gene: .
J gene: TRBJ2-6
clone size: .
V gene: TRBV5-1

CDR3 DNA: TGTGCCAGCAGCGTAGTAACGGTTGGCTACAATGAGCAGTTCTTC
CDR3 protein: CASSVVTVGYNEQFF
D gene: .
J gene: TRBJ2-1
clone size: .
V gene: TRBV9

CDR3 DNA: TGTGCCAGCAGTGGACAGGGCACTGAAGCTTTCTTT
CDR3 protein: CASSGQGTEAFF
D gene: TRBD1
J gene: TRBJ1-1
clone size: .
V gene: TRBV7-3

CDR3 DNA: TGTGCCAGCAGCTCAACAGGGGGCGGGGAGCTGTTTTTT
CDR3 protein: CASSSTGGGELFF
D gene: TRBD1
J gene: TRBJ2-2
clone size: few
V gene: TRBV9

CDR3 DNA: TGTGCCAGTAGTATGGCCCACTACAATGAGCAGTTCTTC
CDR3 protein: CASSMAHYNEQFF
D gene: .
J gene: TRBJ2-1
clone size: .
V gene: TRBV19

CDR3 DNA: TGTGCCAGCAGCGATCCGGGACAGGGGGCAGGTGAAGCTTTCTTT
CDR3 protein: CASSDPGQGAGEAFF
D gene: TRBD1
J gene: TRBJ1-1
clone size: .
V gene: TRBV27

CDR3 DNA: TGTGCCAGCAGCGTCATACAGGGGATGAACACTGAAGCTTTCTTT
CDR3 protein: CASSVIQGMNTEAFF
D gene: TRBD1
J gene: TRBJ1-1
clone size: .
V gene: TRBV9

CDR3 DNA: TGTGCCAGCAGCCCAGCGGGCAGCACAGATACGCAGTATTTT
CDR3 protein: CASSPAGSTDTQYF
D gene: .
J gene: TRBJ2-3
clone size: once
V gene: TRBV7-3

CDR3 DNA: TGTGCCATCAGGAGCGGGACAGGGGGTCCCGGGGAGCTGTTTTTT
CDR3 protein: CAIRSGTGGPGELFF
D gene: TRBD1
J gene: TRBJ2-2
clone size: .
V gene: TRBV10-3

CDR3 DNA: TGTGCCAGTAGCATAGGACAGGGGCATTCACCCCTCCACTTT
CDR3 protein: CASSIGQGHSPLHF
D gene: TRBD1
J gene: TRBJ1-6
clone size: .
V gene: TRBV19

CDR3 DNA: TGTGCCAGCAGCAGAGGGACAGCCGGACGGGGCGAGCAGTACTTC
CDR3 protein: CASSRGTAGRGEQYF
D gene: TRBD1
J gene: TRBJ2-7
clone size: .
V gene: TRBV5-4

CDR3 DNA: TGTGCCAGCAGGAGACTAGACAGCTTCAATGAGCAGTTCTTC
CDR3 protein: CASRRLDSFNEQFF
D gene: .
J gene: TRBJ2-1
clone size: .
V gene: TRBV2

CDR3 DNA: TGTGCCAGCAGCTTGAGGGGGGGTATTAATGAGCAGTTCTTC
CDR3 protein: CASSLRGGINEQFF
D gene: .
J gene: TRBJ2-1
clone size: .
V gene: TRBV5-6

CDR3 DNA: TGCGCCAGCAGCCGACAACAGGGGAGCAATCAGCCCCAGCATTTT
CDR3 protein: CASSRQQGSNQPQHF
D gene: TRBD1
J gene: TRBJ1-5
clone size: .
V gene: TRBV4-3

CDR3 DNA: TGTGCCAGCAGCGCCCGGTTGGGCCCCTATAATTCACCCCTCCACTTT
CDR3 protein: CASSARLGPYNSPLHF
D gene: .
J gene: TRBJ1-6
clone size: .
V gene: TRBV9

CDR3 DNA: TGTGCCAGCAGCTTAGCCCCACAGGCTGGCTACACCTTC
CDR3 protein: CASSLAPQAGYTF
D gene: .
J gene: TRBJ1-2
clone size: few
V gene: TRBV7-2

CDR3 DNA: TGTGCCAGCAGTGTTCAACAGGGGCCTGGCTACACCTTC
CDR3 protein: CASSVQQGPGYTF
D gene: TRBD1
J gene: TRBJ1-2
clone size: .
V gene: TRBV2

CDR3 DNA: TGTGCACTTGCAGGGGCCATGAACACTGAAGCTTTCTTT
CDR3 protein: CALAGAMNTEAFF
D gene: .
J gene: TRBJ1-1
clone size: .
V gene: TRBV5-8

CDR3 DNA: TGTGCCAGCAGCTTAGAGAGCGGAGACACCATATATTTT
CDR3 protein: CASSLESGDTIYF
D gene: .
J gene: TRBJ1-3
clone size: .
V gene: TRBV11-3

CDR3 DNA: TGTGCCGCAGGGTATGGCAGGGGCCACGAGCAGTACTTC
CDR3 protein: CAAGYGRGHEQYF
D gene: .
J gene: TRBJ2-7
clone size: .
V gene: TRBV19

CDR3 DNA: TGTGCCAGCAGTTTATCTCAGGGGAACACTGAAGCTTTCTTT
CDR3 protein: CASSLSQGNTEAFF
D gene: .
J gene: TRBJ1-1
clone size: .
V gene: TRBV6-2/TRBV6-3

CDR3 DNA: TGTGCCAGCAGTTCCCCCGGAGGACAGGGGCATACCGGGGAGCTGTTTTTT
CDR3 protein: CASSSPGGQGHTGELFF
D gene: TRBD1
J gene: TRBJ2-2
clone size: once
V gene: TRBV6-2/TRBV6-3

CDR3 DNA: TGTGCCAGCAGCGTAGATCTCCAGGATGAAGCTTTCTTT
CDR3 protein: CASSVDLQDEAFF
D gene: .
J gene: TRBJ1-1
clone size: .
V gene: TRBV9

CDR3 DNA: TGTGCCAGCAGCCAACACGTAACTGGAAACACCATATATTTT
CDR3 protein: CASSQHVTGNTIYF
D gene: .
J gene: TRBJ1-3
clone size: few
V gene: TRBV11-2

CDR3 DNA: TGTGCCAGCAGCCTCGCGACAGGGATCGGTCAGCCCCAGCATTTT
CDR3 protein: CASSLATGIGQPQHF
D gene: TRBD1
J gene: TRBJ1-5
clone size: .
V gene: TRBV7-8

CDR3 DNA: TGTGCCAGCAGCCAAGATTCGGCAGGTGCAGGGGCCAACGTCCTGACTTTC
CDR3 protein: CASSQDSAGAGANVLTF
D gene: .
J gene: TRBJ2-6
clone size: .
V gene: TRBV3-1/TRBV3-2

CDR3 DNA: TGTGCCAGCAGCTTAGGGCCCCACGGAGTCACAGATACGCAGTATTTT
CDR3 protein: CASSLGPHGVTDTQYF
D gene: .
J gene: TRBJ2-3
clone size: .
V gene: TRBV11-2

CDR3 DNA: TGTGCCAGCAGCTTGTCCTACACTGAAGCTTTCTTT
CDR3 protein: CASSLSYTEAFF
D gene: .
J gene: TRBJ1-1
clone size: .
V gene: TRBV7-9

CDR3 DNA: TGTGCCAGTAGTATCTTCCGGGACTATGGCTACACCTTC
CDR3 protein: CASSIFRDYGYTF
D gene: .
J gene: TRBJ1-2
clone size: .
V gene: TRBV19

CDR3 DNA: TGTGCCAGCAGCTCCTTCGGGACAGGGGATGGCTACACCTTC
CDR3 protein: CASSSFGTGDGYTF
D gene: TRBD1
J gene: TRBJ1-2
clone size: .
V gene: TRBV9

CDR3 DNA: TGTGCCAGCAGCCCGGGGGGCAGCTCCTATAATTCACCCCTCCACTTT
CDR3 protein: CASSPGGSSYNSPLHF
D gene: .
J gene: TRBJ1-6
clone size: .
V gene: TRBV3-1/TRBV3-2

CDR3 DNA: TGTGCCAGCAGCCCCAGGGGAACTGGAAACACCATATATTTT
CDR3 protein: CASSPRGTGNTIYF
D gene: .
J gene: TRBJ1-3
clone size: .
V gene: TRBV11-2

CDR3 DNA: TGTGCCAGCAGCCAAGAGGGACAAAGCTCCTACAATGAGCAGTTCTTC
CDR3 protein: CASSQEGQSSYNEQFF
D gene: .
J gene: TRBJ2-1
clone size: once
V gene: TRBV3-1/TRBV3-2

CDR3 DNA: TGTGCCATCCGCCCGGGACAGGGAGGGCACGAGCAGTACTTC
CDR3 protein: CAIRPGQGGHEQYF
D gene: TRBD1
J gene: TRBJ2-7
clone size: .
V gene: TRBV10-3

CDR3 DNA: TGCGCCAGCCGACGACAGGGTATGAACACTGAAGCTTTCTTT
CDR3 protein: CASRRQGMNTEAFF
D gene: TRBD1
J gene: TRBJ1-1
clone size: .
V gene: TRBV4-1

CDR3 DNA: TGCGCCAGCAGCCCCAGGGGGCTTATCACAGATACGCAGTATTTT
CDR3 protein: CASSPRGLITDTQYF
D gene: TRBD1
J gene: TRBJ2-3
clone size: .
V gene: TRBV5-1

CDR3 DNA: TGTGCCAGCAGCTCGGGACAGCGCAGATTCGACTATGGCTACACCTTC
CDR3 protein: CASSSGQRRFDYGYTF
D gene: TRBD1
J gene: TRBJ1-2
clone size: .
V gene: TRBV5-4

CDR3 DNA: TGTGCCATCAGTGAGTCGATAGGGGGCTATGGCTACACCTTC
CDR3 protein: CAISESIGGYGYTF
D gene: .
J gene: TRBJ1-2
clone size: .
V gene: TRBV10-3

CDR3 DNA: TGTGCCTGGAGTACGGTCTCGCCCCTCTACAATGAGCAGTTCTTC
CDR3 protein: CAWSTVSPLYNEQFF
D gene: .
J gene: TRBJ2-1
clone size: once
V gene: TRBV30

CDR3 DNA: TGTGCCAGCAGCTTAGGTTCCAGGGTGGGTGAAGATACGCAGTATTTT
CDR3 protein: CASSLGSRVGEDTQYF
D gene: .
J gene: TRBJ2-3
clone size: .
V gene: TRBV7-8

CDR3 DNA: TGTGCCACCAGCAGGGAAGGAGGGACTAGCAAGGAGCAGTTCTTC
CDR3 protein: CATSREGGTSKEQFF
D gene: TRBD2
J gene: TRBJ2-1
clone size: .
V gene: TRBV15

CDR3 DNA: TGTGCCAGCAGTTTAGCGGGCAGCACAGATACGCAGTATTTT
CDR3 protein: CASSLAGSTDTQYF
D gene: .
J gene: TRBJ2-3
clone size: .
V gene: TRBV27

CDR3 DNA: TGCGCCAGCAGCTACGTCAGGGGCCGAGCTTTCTTT
CDR3 protein: CASSYVRGRAFF
D gene: .
J gene: TRBJ1-1
clone size: .
V gene: TRBV4-1

CDR3 DNA: TGCGCCAGCAGCCGAACAAGGAGCGCAGATACGCAGTATTTT
CDR3 protein: CASSRTRSADTQYF
D gene: .
J gene: TRBJ2-3
clone size: .
V gene: TRBV4-3

CDR3 DNA: TGTGCCAGCAGCTTGGGGGGGCGGCAGGGCAGCTATGGCTACACCTTC
CDR3 protein: CASSLGGRQGSYGYTF
D gene: .
J gene: TRBJ1-2
clone size: .
V gene: TRBV5-4

CDR3 DNA: TGTGCCAGCAGCCAGGCGGGGGAACCCTCCTACAATGAGCAGTTCTTC
CDR3 protein: CASSQAGEPSYNEQFF
D gene: TRBD2
J gene: TRBJ2-1
clone size: .
V gene: TRBV4-2

CDR3 DNA: TGTGCCAGCAGCTCTATAAAAAACTACGAGCAGTACTTC
CDR3 protein: CASSSIKNYEQYF
D gene: .
J gene: TRBJ2-7
clone size: .
V gene: TRBV6-6

CDR3 DNA: TGTGCCACCAGCAGGGGCCCGGGACAGGGAATGTATGGCTACACCTTC
CDR3 protein: CATSRGPGQGMYGYTF
D gene: TRBD1
J gene: TRBJ1-2
clone size: .
V gene: TRBV15

CDR3 DNA: TGTGCCAGTAGTGCGACCGAGGACAGGGGGCACGATACGCAGTATTTT
CDR3 protein: CASSATEDRGHDTQYF
D gene: TRBD1
J gene: TRBJ2-3
clone size: .
V gene: TRBV19

CDR3 DNA: TGTGCCAGCTGCAGCAGACAGGGAGGAGCGGACGGGGAGCTGTTTTTT
CDR3 protein: CASCSRQGGADGELFF
D gene: .
J gene: TRBJ2-2
clone size: .
V gene: TRBV2

CDR3 DNA: TGTGCCAGCAACGCACGACAGGGACGGTCGGGAAAAAACATTCAGTACTTC
CDR3 protein: CASNARQGRSGKNIQYF
D gene: TRBD1
J gene: TRBJ2-4
clone size: .
V gene: TRBV28

CDR3 DNA: TGTGCGAGAGTCGATTACAGGGGACGAACTCAGTCTGGGGCCAACGTCCTGACTTTC
CDR3 protein: CARVDYRGRTQSGANVLTF
D gene: TRBD1
J gene: TRBJ2-6
clone size: .
V gene: TRBV30

CDR3 DNA: TGTGCCAGTAGTAATGGGTGGGCAGCTGAAGCTTTCTTT
CDR3 protein: CASSNGWAAEAFF
D gene: .
J gene: TRBJ1-1
clone size: .
V gene: TRBV19